This TCR beta chain was identified during a study of somatic mutations in cytotoxic T cells in rheumatoid arthritis. Isolation of CD4+ and CD8+ cells used positive magnetic bead selection, with purity checked by flow cytometry. V lost 3 bases, J lost 4 bases, and 3 bases stayed unmatched. The length of the CDR3 is 15 residues. Germline CDR1 is SGHVS and CDR2 is FQNEAQ. TCRdb's table, derived via immunoSEQ multiplex PCR, lists solely in-frame clones and lacks some. The table includes under 2,500 clones, 85% detected once. The TCR originated in a man aged 60 to 69 with rheumatoid arthritis. The genes are TRBV7-8 and TRBJ2-1, with 10 bases aligning to TRBD2. Sequences were obtained from CD8+ T cells sorted from blood. The CDR3 spells CASSFGTSEYNEQFF. The CDR3 DNA reads TGTGCCAGCAGCTTCGGGACTAGCGAATACAATGAGCAGTTCTTC.